This record concerns one T cell receptor beta chain sequence. Clones were read by immunoSEQ multiplex PCR, and TCRdb kept only the in-frame ones, dropping some. The sample includes around 300,000 clones, 75% to 90% of them seen just once. The data are from a study of Ad26.COV2.S vaccination and SARS-CoV-2 variants. Across the study: Participants got Ad26.COV2.S intramuscularly, once or twice 56 days apart.

The CDR3 consists of 15 residues. V trimming: 6 bases; J trimming: 3 bases; junction bases outside the gene matches: 7. The germline V gene has CDR1 LNHDA and CDR2 SQIVND (reference sequence). The treatment is: roughly 19 received Ad26.COV2.S at low or high dose, single or two shots; several received placebo; per-sample allocation not given. Day 63 after the first vaccine or placebo injection was the time point for sampling. The chain links TRBV19 to TRBJ2-1; 8 nucleotides agree with TRBD2. This receptor was obtained from a person aged 18-65 years who received the Ad26.COV2.S COVID-19 vaccine or a placebo. The specimen comprised peripheral blood, sampled in a trial of Ad26.COV2.S vaccine versus placebo. The CDR3 DNA is TGTGCCAGTAGGAAAGTTGCGGGAGGCTACAATGAGCAGTTCTTC. It is translated as CASRKVAGGYNEQFF.